The present T cell receptor beta chain was sequenced within a study of blood T cell repertoires in COVID-19. The overall study: Samples representing acute and convalescent COVID-19 were sourced from the United States, Italy and Spain. The analysed material was cDNA or gDNA that came from T cells, B-cell-depleted T cells, or PBMCs.

Per the germline V gene, CDR1 is GTSNPN and CDR2 is SVGIG (reference sequence). V was pared by 5 bases and J by 5 bases, with 6 bases of the junction left unmatched. This CDR3 comprises 13 residues. Methods used by the authors: Estimates of nucleated cell counts were drawn from the amplification of reference gene primers. Generated by immunoSEQ multiplex PCR, the TCRdb table keeps only in-frame clones and is missing some. Clone size and V and J calls were adopted from that table, with D and trimming inferred from the DNA. Among 200,000 to 250,000 clones listed, approximately 84% were seen once. Sequenced sample: peripheral blood. The chain is built from TRBV30 and TRBJ1-1; 9 nucleotides agree with TRBD1. The TCR was taken from a man of 80 years or more with acute or convalescent COVID-19. CDR3 sequence: CAWAQGAQTEAFF. CDR3 nucleotide sequence: TGTGCCTGGGCACAGGGGGCGCAGACTGAAGCTTTCTTT.